A selection of T cell receptor beta chains follows, all from one sample in a study of beta chain features in type 1 diabetes. Some clones are missing from TCRdb's copy, which holds only in-frame ones; the method was immunoSEQ multiplex PCR. The sample lists roughly 700,000 clones; roughly 13% were seen once. The sequenced sample consisted of naive CD4+ T cells from blood. The receptors originated from a young man with type 1 diabetes. The CDR3 runs from the conserved cysteine through the conserved F or W. The order of the fields is D gene, clone size, V gene, J gene, CDR3 protein, CDR3 DNA. D genes are given only for firm matches. Clone size is given for some rows only: seen once, a few or many times, or a class if the clone is expanded.

TRBD1	NA	TRBV6-6	TRBJ1-3	CASGTGASSGNTIYF	TGTGCCAGCGGGACAGGCGCGAGCTCTGGAAACACCATATATTTT
TRBD2	NA	TRBV5-1	TRBJ2-6	CASSLERGASSGANVLTF	TGCGCCAGCAGCTTGGAGCGGGGCGCTAGCTCTGGGGCCAACGTCCTGACTTTC
NA	few	TRBV6-5	TRBJ2-1	CASSYLSGRLNNEQFF	TGTGCCAGCAGTTACCTCTCAGGGCGACTAAACAATGAGCAGTTCTTC
NA	NA	TRBV5-1	TRBJ2-7	CASSLAGDEQYF	TGCGCCAGCAGCTTGGCCGGGGACGAGCAGTACTTC
NA	NA	TRBV15	TRBJ1-1	CATSREGQTNTEAFF	TGTGCCACCAGCAGAGAAGGACAGACGAACACTGAAGCTTTCTTT
NA	few	TRBV4-1	TRBJ2-2	CASSNAMLGELFF	TGCGCCAGCAGCAACGCTATGCTGGGGGAGCTGTTTTTT
NA	few	TRBV6-1	TRBJ2-6	CASSELSGAQNSGANVLTF	TGTGCCAGCAGTGAGCTTTCAGGGGCACAAAACTCTGGGGCCAACGTCCTGACTTTC
NA	few	TRBV28	TRBJ2-5	CASSLWAAGANQETQYF	TGTGCCAGCAGTTTATGGGCGGCAGGGGCGAACCAAGAGACCCAGTACTTC
NA	NA	TRBV19	TRBJ1-2	CASSIALRDLGYGYTF	TGTGCCAGTAGTATTGCCCTCAGGGATTTGGGCTATGGCTACACCTTC
NA	few	TRBV7-8	TRBJ1-1	CASSDLGELHTEAFF	TGTGCCAGCAGCGACCTCGGGGAGTTACACACTGAAGCTTTCTTT
NA	NA	TRBV30	TRBJ1-2	CAWSGGGYGYTF	TGTGCCTGGAGTGGGGGCGGCTATGGCTACACCTTC
NA	NA	TRBV28	TRBJ1-6	CASRDNSPLHF	TGTGCCAGCAGGGATAATTCACCCCTCCACTTT
TRBD2	few	TRBV4-2	TRBJ2-1	CASSQDPSGGTNEQFF	TGTGCCAGCAGCCAAGATCCGAGCGGGGGGACCAATGAGCAGTTCTTC
TRBD1	few	TRBV9	TRBJ1-5	CASSSTGGQPQHF	TGTGCCAGCAGCAGCACAGGGGGCCAGCCCCAGCATTTT
NA	NA	TRBV2	TRBJ1-2	CASSKLSVGDDGYTF	TGTGCCAGCAGCAAACTATCCGTGGGTGATGATGGCTACACCTTC
NA	NA	TRBV15	TRBJ2-5	CATSRPSWGETQYF	TGTGCCACCAGCAGACCCTCGTGGGGGGAGACCCAGTACTTC
NA	NA	TRBV28	TRBJ1-2	CASSSWEDRYGYTF	TGTGCCAGCAGTTCCTGGGAGGATCGGTATGGCTACACCTTC
TRBD2	few	TRBV7-6	TRBJ2-5	CASSLGLAGGQETQYF	TGTGCCAGCAGCTTGGGACTAGCGGGGGGCCAAGAGACCCAGTACTTC
TRBD2	few	TRBV6-5	TRBJ2-3	CASSTGGDTDTQYF	TGTGCCAGCAGCACGGGGGGGGACACAGATACGCAGTATTTT
TRBD1	NA	TRBV4-1	TRBJ1-2	CASSHGQGSGYTF	TGCGCCAGCAGCCATGGACAGGGTAGTGGCTACACCTTC
NA	NA	TRBV14	TRBJ1-5	CASSQGGQPQHF	TGTGCCAGCAGCCAAGGAGGGCAGCCCCAGCATTTT
NA	NA	TRBV29-1	TRBJ1-2	CSVEDMGTTVVNYGYTF	TGCAGCGTTGAAGATATGGGGACCACCGTCGTAAACTATGGCTACACCTTC
NA	few	TRBV10-3	TRBJ2-5	CAIGHPYQETQYF	TGTGCCATCGGACATCCGTACCAAGAGACCCAGTACTTC
NA	NA	TRBV9	TRBJ2-5	CASSPGSGSETQYF	TGTGCCAGCAGCCCGGGCAGTGGGTCGGAGACCCAGTACTTC
TRBD1	NA	TRBV27	TRBJ2-7	CASSLLPGTVYYEQYF	TGTGCCAGCAGTTTACTTCCCGGGACAGTTTACTACGAGCAGTACTTC
NA	NA	TRBV23-1	TRBJ1-1	CASSQSVADSMNTEAFF	TGCGCCAGCAGTCAATCGGTGGCAGATTCCATGAACACTGAAGCTTTCTTT
NA	NA	TRBV29-1	TRBJ2-2	CSVQWGATGELFF	TGCAGCGTTCAGTGGGGCGCCACCGGGGAGCTGTTTTTT
NA	NA	TRBV15	TRBJ1-1	CATSREKGTTEAFF	TGTGCCACCAGCAGAGAGAAGGGAACCACTGAAGCTTTCTTT
NA	NA	TRBV7-9	TRBJ2-7	CASRKDGGFNYEQYF	TGTGCCAGCAGAAAAGACGGGGGTTTTAACTACGAGCAGTACTTC
NA	few	TRBV5-1	TRBJ2-5	CASSLGIGQETQYF	TGCGCCAGCAGCTTGGGTATCGGGCAAGAGACCCAGTACTTC
NA	few	TRBV20-1	TRBJ1-5	CSAQVEQPQHF	TGCAGTGCCCAAGTAGAACAGCCCCAGCATTTT
NA	NA	TRBV9	TRBJ2-2	CASSGRGGRIAGELFF	TGTGCCAGCAGCGGACGTGGGGGGCGTATCGCCGGGGAGCTGTTTTTT
NA	few	TRBV5-4	TRBJ1-1	CASSGALEAFF	TGTGCCAGCAGCGGGGCCCTTGAAGCTTTCTTT
TRBD2	NA	TRBV9	TRBJ2-1	CASSVGGGSYNEQFF	TGTGCCAGCAGCGTAGGGGGGGGCTCCTACAATGAGCAGTTCTTC
NA	NA	TRBV11-3	TRBJ1-3	CASSLDGRNTIYF	TGTGCCAGCAGCTTGGACGGCCGCAACACCATATATTTT
NA	few	TRBV7-2	TRBJ1-5	CASSPTLNQPQHF	TGTGCCAGCAGCCCCACCTTGAATCAGCCCCAGCATTTT
NA	NA	TRBV27	TRBJ1-6	CASSLEWNTNSPLHF	TGTGCCAGCAGTTTAGAATGGAACACTAATTCACCCCTCCACTTT
NA	NA	TRBV29-1	TRBJ2-7	CSVGGTSFGNEQYF	TGCAGCGTCGGAGGGACCAGTTTCGGAAACGAGCAGTACTTC
NA	few	TRBV28	TRBJ1-6	CASSSDDHYNSPLHF	TGTGCCAGCAGTTCCGACGACCACTATAATTCACCCCTCCACTTT
NA	NA	TRBV19	TRBJ2-5	CASSMRVQHRETQYF	TGTGCCAGTAGTATGAGGGTTCAACATCGAGAGACCCAGTACTTC
TRBD1	NA	TRBV30	TRBJ1-4	CAWSWTGYGEKLFF	TGTGCCTGGAGTTGGACAGGGTATGGAGAAAAACTGTTTTTT
NA	few	TRBV5-1	TRBJ2-5	CASSLEVVSETQYF	TGCGCCAGCAGCTTGGAGGTGGTCTCGGAGACCCAGTACTTC
NA	few	TRBV5-4	TRBJ2-7	CASSSPSGTYEQYF	TGTGCCAGCAGCTCCCCCTCAGGAACCTACGAGCAGTACTTC
NA	few	TRBV5-4	TRBJ2-5	CASSASHSDLETQYF	TGTGCCAGCAGCGCATCTCACTCCGATCTGGAGACCCAGTACTTC
NA	few	TRBV9	TRBJ1-5	CASSPNPRSNQPQHF	TGTGCCAGCAGCCCCAACCCGAGAAGCAATCAGCCCCAGCATTTT
TRBD1	few	TRBV5-1	TRBJ1-1	CASRGEGQITSNTEAFF	TGCGCCAGCAGGGGTGAGGGACAGATAACTTCGAACACTGAAGCTTTCTTT
NA	NA	TRBV11-3	TRBJ2-7	CASSRQYEQYF	TGTGCCAGCAGCCGGCAGTACGAGCAGTACTTC
TRBD2	once	TRBV4-2	TRBJ2-3	CASSQDGGGGPYTQYF	TGTGCCAGCAGCCAAGATGGGGGCGGGGGGCCATATACGCAGTATTTT
NA	NA	TRBV2	TRBJ1-3	CAAAWGTGNTIYF	TGTGCCGCAGCATGGGGTACGGGAAACACCATATATTTT
NA	few	TRBV18	TRBJ1-2	CASSSNENPNYGYTF	TGTGCCAGCTCATCGAACGAAAACCCTAACTATGGCTACACCTTC
NA	NA	TRBV2	TRBJ2-5	CASTPESGTGGTQYF	TGTGCCAGCACCCCCGAATCTGGGACCGGGGGGACCCAGTACTTC
NA	NA	TRBV30	TRBJ1-3	CAWSLTGSGNTIYF	TGTGCCTGGAGCCTCACAGGCTCTGGAAACACCATATATTTT
TRBD1	NA	TRBV9	TRBJ1-5	CASSPTGDSNQPQHF	TGTGCCAGCAGCCCTACAGGGGATAGCAATCAGCCCCAGCATTTT
TRBD1	NA	TRBV7-2	TRBJ1-2	CASSDRVSANYGYTF	TGTGCCAGCAGTGACAGGGTTTCGGCTAACTATGGCTACACCTTC
TRBD1	NA	TRBV2	TRBJ2-1	CASNPGTGTHEQFF	TGTGCCAGTAATCCCGGGACAGGGACTCATGAGCAGTTCTTC